This T cell receptor beta chain was documented in a study of T cell responses to AZD1222 COVID-19 vaccine. Points from the study as a whole: Most donors were white British and more were female, and clonal diversity was possibly underestimated. Repertoire sampling was restricted to post-peak T cell response timepoints. In the spike-specific TCR repertoire, nearly half reportedly target unmutated variant regions.

Concerning this clone itself: Antigen specificity is unknown.

The data were produced by immunoSEQ multiplex PCR, yet TCRdb's version contains in-frame clones alone and is incomplete. The table has fewer than 180,000 clones, about nine tenths seen once. The junction had 12 bases not matched to a gene; V was cut back by 3 bases and J by 3 bases. Germline V gives CDR1 MNHNS, CDR2 SASEGT. This CDR3 is built from 17 residues. The clonotype was recovered from an adult who received the AZD1222 COVID-19 vaccine. The V gene is TRBV6-1, the J gene TRBJ1-1; 8 bases are shared with TRBD1. The source was peripheral blood, collected 28 days after the second AZD1222 dose. Written as DNA, the CDR3 is TGTGCCAGCAGTGACCTTAGTTGGACAGGGAGGGACACTGAAGCTTTCTTT. Its translation: CASSDLSWTGRDTEAFF.